This TCR beta chain was recorded in a study of cytomegalovirus exposure and HLA in healthy donors. Background on the study: The 120 validation repertoires were produced on the same platform as the roughly 720 repertoires of the first cohort. This was reported in a later analysis.

About this clone: No antigen is known for it.

Per the germline V gene, CDR1 is MNHNS and CDR2 is SASEGT. This CDR3 comprises 13 residues. The germline V and J ends were trimmed by 2 bases and 6 bases, with 7 bases remaining between them. Study-wide findings and caveats: Under in vitro conditions, three CMV-associated chains were confirmed as specific for CMV antigens.

The donors were part of the validation cohort, which consisted of 120 subjects and was separate from the first cohort of about 670 subjects. Sequencing was performed with immunoSEQ multiplex PCR; in TCRdb, only in-frame clones are kept and a portion is missing. The sample holds 50,000 to 65,000 clones; about 96% are singletons and the top ten take around 1%. Material: PBMCs. This sequence originates from a woman under 30 in good health and CMV-seronegative. The chain combines TRBV6-1 with TRBJ2-2; D uncertain. CDR3 nucleotide sequence: TGTGCCAGCAGTGAACTCTCGGCCGGGGAGCTGTTTTTT. Translation: CASSELSAGELFF.